This TCR beta chain is from a study of shared clonotypes between healthy human individuals. Sequencing was performed with immunoSEQ multiplex PCR; in TCRdb, only in-frame clones are kept and a portion is missing. Of about a million clones in the sample, around 77% are singletons; the top ten hold roughly 0.83%. Specimen: memory CD4+ T cells from PBMCs. As for subset: CD45RA-negative fraction. This clonotype was obtained from a man younger than 30 in good health. Some clones in this sample may be carry-over from other donors' samples.

In nucleotides, the CDR3 is TGCGCCAGCAGCCCCAGGGCCGGGGACCATGGGGAGCAGTACTTC. It specifies CASSPRAGDHGEQYF. This chain uses TRBV5-1 with TRBJ2-7; D might be TRBD1 or TRBD2, each matching 5 bases. The CDR3 consists of 15 residues. V lost 4 bases, J lost 7 bases, and 21 bases lay in between. Germline V CDR1 and CDR2: SGHRS, YFSETQ.